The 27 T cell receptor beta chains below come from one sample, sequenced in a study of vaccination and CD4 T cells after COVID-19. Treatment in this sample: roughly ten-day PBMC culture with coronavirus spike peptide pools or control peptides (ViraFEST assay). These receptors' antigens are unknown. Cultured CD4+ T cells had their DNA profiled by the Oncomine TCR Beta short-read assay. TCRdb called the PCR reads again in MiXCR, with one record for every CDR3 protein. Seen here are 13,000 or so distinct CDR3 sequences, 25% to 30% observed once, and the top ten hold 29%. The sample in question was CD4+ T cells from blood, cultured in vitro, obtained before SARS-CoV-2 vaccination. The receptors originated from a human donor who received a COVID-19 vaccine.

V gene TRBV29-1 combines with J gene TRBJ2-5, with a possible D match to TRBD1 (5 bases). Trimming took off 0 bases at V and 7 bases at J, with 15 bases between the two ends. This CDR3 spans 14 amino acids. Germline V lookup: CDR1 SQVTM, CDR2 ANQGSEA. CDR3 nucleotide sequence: TGCAGCGTTGAAGATCTTAGGACCAGGGTGACCCAGTACTTC. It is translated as CSVEDLRTRVTQYF.

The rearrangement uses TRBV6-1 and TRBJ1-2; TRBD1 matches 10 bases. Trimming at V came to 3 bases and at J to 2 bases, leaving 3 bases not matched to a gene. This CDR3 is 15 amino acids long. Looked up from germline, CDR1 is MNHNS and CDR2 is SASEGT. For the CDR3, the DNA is TGTGCCAGCAGTGAGACAGGGGGCTGGAACTATGGCTACACCTTC. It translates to CASSETGGWNYGYTF.

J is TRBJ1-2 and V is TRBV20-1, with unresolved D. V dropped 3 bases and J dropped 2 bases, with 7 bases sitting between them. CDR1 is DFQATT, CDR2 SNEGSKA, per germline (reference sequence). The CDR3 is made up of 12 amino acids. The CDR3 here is CSARWQNYGYTF. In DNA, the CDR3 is TGCAGTGCTAGGTGGCAGAACTATGGCTACACCTTC.

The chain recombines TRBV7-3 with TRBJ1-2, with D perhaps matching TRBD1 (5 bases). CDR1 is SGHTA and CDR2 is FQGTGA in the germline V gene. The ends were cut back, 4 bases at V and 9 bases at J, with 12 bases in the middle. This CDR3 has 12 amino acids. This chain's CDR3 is CASSSGVGSYTF. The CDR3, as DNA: TGTGCCAGCAGCTCGGGGGTCGGGAGCTACACCTTC.

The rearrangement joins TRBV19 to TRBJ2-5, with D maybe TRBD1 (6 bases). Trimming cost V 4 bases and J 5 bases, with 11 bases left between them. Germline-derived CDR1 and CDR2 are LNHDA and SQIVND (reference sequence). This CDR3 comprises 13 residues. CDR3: CASSNTGYETQYF. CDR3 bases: TGTGCCAGTAGTAATACAGGGTATGAGACCCAGTACTTC.

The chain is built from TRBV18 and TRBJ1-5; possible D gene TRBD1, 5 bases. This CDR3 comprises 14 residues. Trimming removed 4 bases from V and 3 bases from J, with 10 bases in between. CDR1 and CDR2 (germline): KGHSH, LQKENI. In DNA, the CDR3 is TGTGCCAGCTCACGAAGACAGAACAATCAGCCCCAGCATTTT. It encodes CASSRRQNNQPQHF.

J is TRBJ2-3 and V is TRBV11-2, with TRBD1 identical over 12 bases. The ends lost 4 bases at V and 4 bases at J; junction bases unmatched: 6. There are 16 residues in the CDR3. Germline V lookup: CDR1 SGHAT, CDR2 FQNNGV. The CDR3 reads CASSSLRDRGPDTQYF. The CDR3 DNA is TGTGCCAGCAGCTCGCTCCGGGACAGGGGGCCAGATACGCAGTATTTT.

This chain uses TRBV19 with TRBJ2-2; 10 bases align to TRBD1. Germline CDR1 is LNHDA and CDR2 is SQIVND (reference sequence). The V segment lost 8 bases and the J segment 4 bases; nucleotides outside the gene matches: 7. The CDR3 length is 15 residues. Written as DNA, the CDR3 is TGTGCCAGTTCCGACAGGGGGCCTACCACCGGGGAGCTGTTTTTT. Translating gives CASSDRGPTTGELFF.

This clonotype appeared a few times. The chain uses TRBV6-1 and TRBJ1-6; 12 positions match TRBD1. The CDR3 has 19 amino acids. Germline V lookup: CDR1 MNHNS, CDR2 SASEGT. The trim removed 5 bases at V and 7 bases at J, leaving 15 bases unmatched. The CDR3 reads CASSRHIPGQGARNSPLHF. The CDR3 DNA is TGTGCCAGCAGTCGTCATATACCGGGACAGGGGGCGCGGAATTCACCCCTCCACTTT.

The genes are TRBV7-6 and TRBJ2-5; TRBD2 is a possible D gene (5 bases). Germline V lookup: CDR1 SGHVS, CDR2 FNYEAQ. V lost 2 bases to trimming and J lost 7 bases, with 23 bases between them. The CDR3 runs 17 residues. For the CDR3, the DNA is TGTGCCAGCAGCTTACCGCGAACTAGTTTGCGGGTCGGGACCCAGTACTTC. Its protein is CASSLPRTSLRVGTQYF.

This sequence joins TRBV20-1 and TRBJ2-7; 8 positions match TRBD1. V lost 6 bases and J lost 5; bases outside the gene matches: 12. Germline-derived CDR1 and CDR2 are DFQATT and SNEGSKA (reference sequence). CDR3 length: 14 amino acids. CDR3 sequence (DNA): TGCAGTGCCATAGCCCCGACAGGGGCGAACGAGCAGTACTTC. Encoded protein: CSAIAPTGANEQYF.

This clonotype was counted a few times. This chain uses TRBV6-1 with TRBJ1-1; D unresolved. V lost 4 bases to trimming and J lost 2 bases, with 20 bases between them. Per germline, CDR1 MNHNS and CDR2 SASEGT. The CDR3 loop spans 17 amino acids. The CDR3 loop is CASSARTRTELNTEAFF. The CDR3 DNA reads TGTGCCAGCAGTGCAAGGACCCGGACGGAACTAAACACTGAAGCTTTCTTT.

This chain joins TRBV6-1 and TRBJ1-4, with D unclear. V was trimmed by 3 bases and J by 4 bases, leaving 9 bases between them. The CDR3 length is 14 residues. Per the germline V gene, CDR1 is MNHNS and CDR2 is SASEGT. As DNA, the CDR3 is TGTGCCAGCAGTGACGTAGGATTTAATGAAAAACTGTTTTTT. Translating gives CASSDVGFNEKLFF.

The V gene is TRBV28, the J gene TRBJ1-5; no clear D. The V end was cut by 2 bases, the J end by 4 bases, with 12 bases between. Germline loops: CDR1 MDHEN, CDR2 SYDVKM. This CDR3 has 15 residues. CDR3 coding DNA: TGTGCCAGCAGTTTAGAGTGGCAGCTAAATCAGCCCCAGCATTTT. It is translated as CASSLEWQLNQPQHF.

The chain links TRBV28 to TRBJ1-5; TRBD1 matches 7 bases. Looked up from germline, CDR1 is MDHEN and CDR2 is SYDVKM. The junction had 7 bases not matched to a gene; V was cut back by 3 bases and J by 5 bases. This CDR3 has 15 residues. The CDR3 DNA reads TGTGCCAGCAGTTTCAGGGGGGGGAAGCATCAGCCCCAGCATTTT. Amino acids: CASSFRGGKHQPQHF.

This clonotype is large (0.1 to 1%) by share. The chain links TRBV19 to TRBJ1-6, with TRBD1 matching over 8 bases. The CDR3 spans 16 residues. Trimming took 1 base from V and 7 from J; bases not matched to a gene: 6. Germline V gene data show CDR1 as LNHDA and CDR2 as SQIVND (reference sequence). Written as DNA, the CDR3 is TGTGCCAGTAGTATAGGAGGGACAGGCGCCAATTCACCCCTCCACTTT. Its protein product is CASSIGGTGANSPLHF.

The CDR3 sequence: CASSLDYGAQYF. The CDR3 region has the DNA TGTGCCAGCAGCTTAGATTATGGGGCCCAGTACTTC. This rearrangement joins TRBV7-9 to TRBJ2-5; D is undetermined. Per the germline V gene, CDR1 is SEHNR and CDR2 is FQNEAQ (reference sequence). The CDR3 length is 12 residues. V was pared by 1 base and J by 9 bases, with 9 bases between.

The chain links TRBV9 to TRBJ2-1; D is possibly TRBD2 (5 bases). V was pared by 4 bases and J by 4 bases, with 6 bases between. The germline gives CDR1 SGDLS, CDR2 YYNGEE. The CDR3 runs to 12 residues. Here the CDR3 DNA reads TGTGCCAGCAGCCGGGGATACAATGAGCAGTTCTTC. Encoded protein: CASSRGYNEQFF. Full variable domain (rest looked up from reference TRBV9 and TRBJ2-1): DSGVTQTPKHLITATGQRVTLRCSPRSGDLSVYWYQQSLDQGLQFLIQYYNGEERAKGNILERFSAQQFPDLHSELNLSSLELGDSALYFCASSRGYNEQFFGPGTRLTVL.

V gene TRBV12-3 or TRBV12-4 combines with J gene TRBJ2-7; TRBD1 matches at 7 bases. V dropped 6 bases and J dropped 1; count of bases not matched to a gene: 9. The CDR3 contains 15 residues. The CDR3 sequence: CASSPRQGKSYEQYF. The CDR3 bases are TGTGCCAGCAGCCCCCGACAGGGCAAGTCCTACGAGCAGTACTTC.

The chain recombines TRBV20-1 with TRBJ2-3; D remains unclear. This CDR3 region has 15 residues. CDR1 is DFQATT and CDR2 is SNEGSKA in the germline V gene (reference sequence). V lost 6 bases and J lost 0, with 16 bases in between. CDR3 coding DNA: TGCAGTGCCAACCACGGGCGCCGTAGCACAGATACGCAGTATTTT. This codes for CSANHGRRSTDTQYF.

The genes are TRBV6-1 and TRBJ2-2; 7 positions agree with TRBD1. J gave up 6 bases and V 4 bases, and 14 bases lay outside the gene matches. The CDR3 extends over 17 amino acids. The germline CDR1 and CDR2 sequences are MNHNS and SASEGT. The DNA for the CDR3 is TGTGCCAGCAGTGCTCGGGGTGCTAGGGGGCAAGCCGGGGAGCTGTTTTTT. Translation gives CASSARGARGQAGELFF.

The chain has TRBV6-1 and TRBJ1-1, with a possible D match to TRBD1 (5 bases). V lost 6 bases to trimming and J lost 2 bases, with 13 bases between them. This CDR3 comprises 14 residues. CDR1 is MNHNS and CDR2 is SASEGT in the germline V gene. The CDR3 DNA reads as TGTGCCAGCAGGCCGGGACGGGTAAACACTGAAGCTTTCTTT. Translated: CASRPGRVNTEAFF.

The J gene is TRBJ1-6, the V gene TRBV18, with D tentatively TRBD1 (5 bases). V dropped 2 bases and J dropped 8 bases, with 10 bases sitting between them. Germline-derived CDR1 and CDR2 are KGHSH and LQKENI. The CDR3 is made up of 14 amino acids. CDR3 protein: CASSPGTVDSPLHF. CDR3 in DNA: TGTGCCAGCTCACCAGGGACCGTTGATTCACCCCTCCACTTT.

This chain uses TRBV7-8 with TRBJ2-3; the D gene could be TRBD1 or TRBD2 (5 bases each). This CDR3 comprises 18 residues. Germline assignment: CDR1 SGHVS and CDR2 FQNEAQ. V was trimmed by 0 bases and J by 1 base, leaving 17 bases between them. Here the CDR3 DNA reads TGTGCCAGCAGCTTAGCAGGCCTCGGGACGGATCGCACAGATACGCAGTATTTT. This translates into CASSLAGLGTDRTDTQYF.

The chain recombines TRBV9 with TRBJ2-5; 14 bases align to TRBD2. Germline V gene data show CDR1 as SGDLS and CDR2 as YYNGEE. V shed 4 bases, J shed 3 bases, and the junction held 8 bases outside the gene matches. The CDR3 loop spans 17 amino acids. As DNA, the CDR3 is TGTGCCAGCAGCCCCCATGGACTAGCGGGGGGAAAAGAGACCCAGTACTTC. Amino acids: CASSPHGLAGGKETQYF.

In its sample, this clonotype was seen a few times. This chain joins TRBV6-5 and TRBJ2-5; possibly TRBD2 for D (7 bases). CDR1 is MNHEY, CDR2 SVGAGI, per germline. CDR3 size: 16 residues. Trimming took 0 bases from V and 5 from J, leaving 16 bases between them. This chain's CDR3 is CASSYSYGGAGETQYF. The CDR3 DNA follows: TGTGCCAGCAGTTACTCCTATGGGGGGGCTGGCGAGACCCAGTACTTC.

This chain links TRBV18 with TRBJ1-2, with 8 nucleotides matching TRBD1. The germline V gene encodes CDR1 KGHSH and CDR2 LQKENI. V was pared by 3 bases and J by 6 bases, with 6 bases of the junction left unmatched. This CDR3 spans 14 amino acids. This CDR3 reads CASSPDRTGNGYTF. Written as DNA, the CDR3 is TGTGCCAGCTCACCGGACAGGACAGGGAATGGCTACACCTTC. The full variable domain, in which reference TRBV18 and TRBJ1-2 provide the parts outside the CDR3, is NAGVMQNPRHLVRRRGQEARLRCSPMKGHSHVYWYRQLPEEGLKFMVYLQKENIIDESGMPKERFSAEFPKEGPSILRIQQVVRGDSAAYFCASSPDRTGNGYTFGSGTRLTVV.